Listed here is a single T cell receptor (beta chain). The antigen is not known. With 60 Vbeta and 13 Jbeta primers, the PCR was carried out. The data were produced by immunoSEQ multiplex PCR, yet TCRdb's version contains in-frame clones alone and is incomplete. The repertoire holds 150,000 to 200,000 clones, with roughly four fifths as singletons. The data were taken from a study of cytomegalovirus exposure and HLA in healthy donors. Study-level background: Most donors, around 81% of roughly 400 genotyped, fell in the Caucasian-associated ancestry cluster.

The study, taken as a whole, reports: Analysis performed later found 16,000 or so TCR beta sequences associated with HLA alleles at 0.05 false discovery rate. Earlier analysis looked at TCR beta V segments, and most were productive about 90% or about 30% of the time. The investigators catalogued some 160 TCR beta chains as cytomegalovirus-associated.

Germline V gene sequence: CDR1 MNHEY, CDR2 SVGAGI. The CDR3 runs to 14 residues. V gave up 10 bases and J gave up 5 bases, with 20 bases separating them. This chain joins TRBV6-5 and TRBJ1-1, with a tentative D call TRBD1 (6 bases). Sequencing was carried out using PBMCs. The clonotype originates from a woman aged 25 to 45 in good health and CMV-seropositive. CDR3: CATTRRTEQTEAFF. The CDR3 bases are TGTGCCACCACCCGTAGGACAGAGCAGACTGAAGCTTTCTTT.